The present entry profiles one T cell receptor (beta chain) with its context. This sample is drawn from a study of blood T cell repertoires in COVID-19. Study summary: The samples span acute and convalescent COVID-19 from the United States, Italy and Spain. T cells, B-cell-depleted T cells, or PBMCs supplied cDNA or gDNA.

Authors' methods: Using reference gene primer amplification, nucleated cell counts were estimated. The table came from immunoSEQ multiplex PCR; TCRdb's copy has only in-frame clones and leaves some out. V and J calls and clone size are given by that table; D and trimming were obtained from the DNA. The repertoire holds about 270,000 clones, with about four fifths as singletons. Germline loops: CDR1 SGHTA, CDR2 FQGNSA. The V and J ends lost 5 bases and 2 bases respectively, with 13 bases between them. This CDR3 contains 15 residues. The sequence came from a woman aged 45-59 years who had recovered from COVID-19. The sequencing sample was made of peripheral blood. The rearrangement uses TRBV7-2 and TRBJ1-3; no clear D. The DNA for the CDR3 is TGTGCCAGCAGCCCCGAGGCTACAACTGGAAACACCATATATTTT. This translates into CASSPEATTGNTIYF.